The 2 T cell receptor beta chains below all came from one sample that was sequenced in a study of T cell repertoires in cytomegalovirus infection. TCRdb re-called the reads through MiXCR, storing one row per CDR3 protein. This table holds under 850,000 distinct CDR3 sequences, approximately 34% found once. Sequenced: PBMCs. These receptors were obtained from a human donor in good health (CMV status not recorded). Some clones in this sample may be carry-over from other donors' samples.

This clonotype was seen a handful of times. The chain couples TRBV19 to TRBJ2-2, with a weak D call TRBD1 (5 bases). CDR1 and CDR2 (germline): LNHDA, SQIVND (reference sequence). The V and J ends lost 7 bases and 1 base respectively, with 7 bases between them. The CDR3 is made up of 13 amino acids. CDR3 coding DNA: TGTGCCAGTAAGGGGCAGAACACCGGGGAGCTGTTTTTT. Its translation is CASKGQNTGELFF.

As concerns this clonotype: A junction end diverges from the germline sequence, so it may reflect a read error. The V and J genes are TRBV9 and TRBJ2-3; 15 bases match TRBD2. Germline lookup yields CDR1 SGDLS and CDR2 YYNGEE. The CDR3 sequence is 18 residues long. As DNA, the CDR3 is TGTGCCATCAGCGTATGGACTAGCGGGGGGGATAGCACAGATACGCAGTATTTT. This sequence encodes CAISVWTSGGDSTDTQYF.